The clone carrying this T cell receptor (beta chain) occurred many times. Antigen unknown. These data originate in a study of T cells in Graves' hyperthyroidism and ophthalmopathy. The TCR beta CDR3 regions underwent amplification using RNA transcripts as the source. The TCR CDR3 first-round RT-PCR relied on the HTBI primer set. From the multiplex PCR reads, TCRdb called clonotypes with MiXCR, one entry per CDR3 protein. The sample yields under 400,000 distinct CDR3 sequences, about 15% seen once. Overall study results and limits: Researchers found most expanded thyroid clonotypes above 0.001 in blood as well. Using 13 V-J features, a model discriminated ophthalmopathy from stable hyperthyroidism.

CDR1 and CDR2 (germline): DFQATT, SNEGSKA (reference sequence). The CDR3 length is 13 residues. The V segment lost 0 bases and the J segment 6 bases; nucleotides outside the gene matches: 2. Newly diagnosed hyperthyroidism, duration under 2 months, in patients aged 18 to 65. Researchers barred patients who had uncontrolled infection, other autoimmune disease, pregnancy or lactation. The rearrangement uses TRBV20-1 and TRBJ2-7; 10 bases are shared with TRBD2. The source material was blood. The TCR comes from a woman aged 18-29 years with Graves' hyperthyroidism that later progressed to Graves' ophthalmopathy. CDR3 residues: CSARDRLAGEQYF. The CDR3 nucleotides are TGCAGTGCTAGAGATAGACTAGCGGGCGAGCAGTACTTC.